A few counts support the clone carrying this TCR beta chain. This sample is part of a study of T-cell memory formation after mild COVID-19. CDR1 and CDR2 (germline): DFQATT, SNEGSKA (reference sequence). V shed 5 bases and J shed 3 bases, with 14 bases lying between them. The CDR3 extends over 13 amino acids. TCRdb fed the 5' RACE reads into MiXCR, producing one record per CDR3 protein. The repertoire holds 400,000 to 550,000 distinct CDR3 sequences, with 25% as singletons. The chain recombines TRBV20-1 with TRBJ2-7, with D perhaps TRBD1 or TRBD2 (6 bases each). Sequencing input: PBMCs or a T cell subset sorted from them (not recorded which). This sequence originates from an adult woman who had mild COVID-19 (a few samples of this study predate the infection). Cell type and time point are not known. The CDR3 sequence is CSAPGGPVYEQYF. The CDR3 DNA reads as TGCAGTGCTCCTGGGGGGCCGGTCTACGAGCAGTACTTC.